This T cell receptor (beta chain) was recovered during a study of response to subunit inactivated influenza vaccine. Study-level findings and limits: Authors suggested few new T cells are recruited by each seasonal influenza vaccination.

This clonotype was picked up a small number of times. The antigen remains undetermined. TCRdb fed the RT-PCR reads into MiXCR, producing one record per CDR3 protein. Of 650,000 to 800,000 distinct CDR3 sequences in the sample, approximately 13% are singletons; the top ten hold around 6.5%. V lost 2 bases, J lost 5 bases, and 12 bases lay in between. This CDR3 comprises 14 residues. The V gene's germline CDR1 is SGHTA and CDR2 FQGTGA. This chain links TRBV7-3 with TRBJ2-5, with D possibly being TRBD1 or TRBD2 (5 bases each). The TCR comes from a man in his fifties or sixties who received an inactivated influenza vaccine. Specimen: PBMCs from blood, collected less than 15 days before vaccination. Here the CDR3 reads CASSLEPWGETQYF. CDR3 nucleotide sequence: TGTGCCAGCAGCTTAGAACCGTGGGGGGAGACCCAGTACTTC.